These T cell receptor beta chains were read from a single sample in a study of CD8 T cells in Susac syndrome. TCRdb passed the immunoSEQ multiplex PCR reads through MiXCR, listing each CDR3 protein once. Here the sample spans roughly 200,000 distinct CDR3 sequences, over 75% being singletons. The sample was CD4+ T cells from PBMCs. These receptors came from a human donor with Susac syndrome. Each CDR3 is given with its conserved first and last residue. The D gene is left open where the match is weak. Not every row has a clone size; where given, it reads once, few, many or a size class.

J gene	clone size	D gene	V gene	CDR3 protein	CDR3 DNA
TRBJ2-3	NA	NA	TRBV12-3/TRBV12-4	CASSRPQGSTDTQYF	TGTGCCAGCAGCCGACCGCAGGGGAGCACAGATACGCAGTATTTT
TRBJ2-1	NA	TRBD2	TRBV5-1	CASSRTSGVLNEQFF	TGCGCCAGCAGTCGGACTAGCGGGGTTCTGAATGAGCAGTTCTTC
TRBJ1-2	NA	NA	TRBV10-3	CAISESEDGYTF	TGTGCCATCAGTGAGTCCGAGGATGGCTACACCTTC
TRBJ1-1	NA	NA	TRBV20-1	CSAGVSGGNTEAFF	TGCAGTGCTGGGGTTTCTGGAGGGAACACTGAAGCTTTCTTT
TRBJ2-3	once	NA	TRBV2	CASVRQTAATDTQYF	TGTGCCAGCGTCCGTCAAACGGCAGCCACAGATACGCAGTATTTT
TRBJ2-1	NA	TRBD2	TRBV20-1	CSASGGRPYNEQFF	TGCAGTGCTAGCGGCGGGAGGCCGTACAATGAGCAGTTCTTC
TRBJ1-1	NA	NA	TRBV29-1	CSVSWNTEAFF	TGCAGCGTTAGCTGGAACACTGAAGCTTTCTTT
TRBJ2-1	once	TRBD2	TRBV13	CASRSGLTSYNEQFF	TGTGCCAGCAGATCGGGACTAACTTCCTACAATGAGCAGTTCTTC
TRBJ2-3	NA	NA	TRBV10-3	CAISHREGTDTQYF	TGTGCCATCAGCCACAGGGAAGGCACAGATACGCAGTATTTT
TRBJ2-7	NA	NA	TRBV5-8	CASRSRAPEQYF	TGTGCCAGCAGGTCTAGGGCTCCCGAGCAGTACTTC
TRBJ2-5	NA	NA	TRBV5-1	CASRGLTYQETQYF	TGCGCCAGCAGGGGACTTACGTACCAAGAGACCCAGTACTTC
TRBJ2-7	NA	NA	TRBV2	CASADGVLSYEQYF	TGTGCCAGCGCCGACGGGGTGCTCTCCTACGAGCAGTACTTC
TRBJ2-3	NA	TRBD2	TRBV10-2	CASNREDKTSTDTQYF	TGCGCCAGCAATCGGGAGGACAAGACTAGCACAGATACGCAGTATTTT
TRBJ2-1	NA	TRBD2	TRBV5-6	CASSVLAGTYNEQFF	TGTGCCAGCAGCGTACTAGCGGGAACCTACAATGAGCAGTTCTTC
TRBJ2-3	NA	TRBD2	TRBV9	CASSTLGLGFSADTQYF	TGTGCCAGCAGCACCCTGGGACTAGGGTTTTCGGCAGATACGCAGTATTTT
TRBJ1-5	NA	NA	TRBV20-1	CSARTQGGQPQHF	TGCAGTGCTAGAACGCAGGGAGGTCAGCCCCAGCATTTT
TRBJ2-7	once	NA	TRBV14	CASSPPGASGGEQYF	TGTGCCAGCAGCCCCCCAGGGGCCTCGGGCGGCGAGCAGTACTTC
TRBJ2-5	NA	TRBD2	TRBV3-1	CASSQGGGAVTWTQYF	TGTGCCAGCAGCCAAGGCGGGGGGGCGGTCACGTGGACCCAGTACTTC
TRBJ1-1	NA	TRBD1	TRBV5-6	CASSVYRGTEAFF	TGTGCCAGCAGCGTTTACAGGGGCACTGAAGCTTTCTTT
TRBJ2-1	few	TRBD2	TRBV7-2	CASSLGLAGASFF	TGTGCCAGCAGCTTAGGACTAGCGGGGGCGTCGTTCTTC
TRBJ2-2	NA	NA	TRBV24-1	CATSGRGAGTGELFF	TGTGCCACCAGTGGGCGGGGAGCTGGCACCGGGGAGCTGTTTTTT
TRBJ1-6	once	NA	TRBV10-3	CAISESVRGAPSPLHF	TGTGCCATCAGTGAGTCAGTACGGGGGGCCCCTTCACCCCTCCACTTT